The TCR beta chain described here comes from a study of T cells in Graves' hyperthyroidism and ophthalmopathy (dated by TCRdb to the late 2010s). For the study in its entirety: Peripheral blood was sampled at the time of initial diagnosis, prior to any treatment. The paper reports TCR Vbeta CDR3 sequencing of some 140 peripheral blood samples: around 41 ophthalmopathy, fewer than 80 hyperthyroidism and approximately 17 progressor patients. Following sampling, methimazole starting at 30 mg daily was given to hyperthyroidism patients, and high-dose intravenous methylprednisolone was given to ophthalmopathy patients. The study also compared thyroid tissue and blood T-cell repertoires from about six Graves' hyperthyroidism patients. A discovery cohort of about 96 patients, 43 with Graves' ophthalmopathy and 57 with stable Graves' hyperthyroidism, was used to find distinguishing TCR V-J signatures. The roughly 100 discovery patients were divided at random into training and test sets in a 7:3 ratio. Prospective prediction of ophthalmopathy was tested in an independent validation cohort consisting of some 20 hyperthyroidism patients and approximately 16 patients who later progressed to ophthalmopathy.

This clonotype was picked up many times. The specificity of this receptor is unknown. No quality values exist for individual bases; no much larger clone is one base distant. General findings and caveats noted by the study authors: Ophthalmopathy was separated from stable hyperthyroidism by a 13 V-J signature model, with approximately 89% sensitivity and approximately 81% specificity obtained in cross-validation and 80%/75% obtained in testing. In validation, the model predicted progression to ophthalmopathy a median of around six months before onset, with roughly 71% sensitivity and 72.22% specificity. Sample size was not statistically predetermined, and investigators were not blinded to group allocation. Blood samples also contained most of the expanded thyroid clonotypes (frequency above 0.001), which suggests that blood repertoires may reflect thyroid immune responses.

The TCR beta CDR3 regions were amplified from the RNA transcripts. The first round of RT-PCR for the TCR CDR3 was performed with the HTBI primer set and the Qiagen OneStep RT-PCR kit. A second multiplex PCR round built the libraries, followed by size selection and purification. Sequencing of the libraries was done on an Illumina HiSeq2000 using paired-end 100 bp reads. The study's processing was this. SOAPnuke was used to process the raw data, throwing out any read that contained adapters or uncalled bases, had a mean Phred below 15, or lacked an exact constant-primer or identifier match. COPE v1.2.5 was used to merge the high-quality paired reads, and each unique nucleotide sequence was defined as a clonotype. MiTCR v1.1 was used to align the clonotypes against IMGT TRBV, TRBD and TRBJ reference segments. The analysis included only V-J combinations with a frequency above 0.0001, which together covered about 99% of the repertoires. The TCS score was defined as the ratio of F50 (clonal expansion) to E x V (chaos), calculated using BLOSUM62-based TCRdist between CDR3 peptides within each V-J. Welch's t-statistics and random forest reduced around 520 V-J features to fewer than 15, which were used in a naive Bayes classifier (R e1071). Clones were called with MiXCR by TCRdb after fastp trimmed the public reads at Q25, and only in-frame beta chains were retained. Identical CDR3 proteins give one entry, which carries the most common genes and DNA. TCRdb, not the original authors, processed these V and J calls. For this sample there are 540,000 or so distinct CDR3 sequences; about 15% appear just once. The ten largest clones capture roughly 7.3% of the sample.

The V end loses 0 bases and the J end loses 2 bases, and a stretch of 11 bases separates them. Via the germline V gene (reference sequence), CDR1 is SGHKS and CDR2 YYEKEE. From the cysteine up to the phenylalanine, the CDR3 has a length of 15 residues. The DNA shown is the 45-base CDR3, in frame from base 1. Stable Graves' hyperthyroidism was defined as the absence of progression to ophthalmopathy over 18 months of follow-up. Hyperthyroidism patients were aged 18 to 65 years and newly diagnosed, with disease duration of less than 2 months. The study excluded patients with uncontrolled infections, other autoimmune diseases, pregnancy or lactation. Diagnoses were based on clinical symptoms, serum thyroxine and TRAb, thyroid ultrasound and orbital computed tomography. Ficoll-Paque density gradient centrifugation was used to isolate PBMCs from approximately 11 ml of fresh peripheral blood. Trizol reagent was used to extract total RNA, and RNA quality was then checked on an Agilent 2100 Bioanalyzer.

The sequencing sample was made of blood. This clonotype was sampled from a woman aged 25 to 45 with Graves' hyperthyroidism. The rearranged chain carries TRBV5-5 and TRBJ2-5; the D gene cannot be resolved beyond TRBD1 or TRBD2, each matching 5 bases. In nucleotides, the sequence is TGTGCCAGCAGCTTGGTCGGGACGGGGCAAGAGACCCAGTACTTC. Its protein is CASSLVGTGQETQYF.